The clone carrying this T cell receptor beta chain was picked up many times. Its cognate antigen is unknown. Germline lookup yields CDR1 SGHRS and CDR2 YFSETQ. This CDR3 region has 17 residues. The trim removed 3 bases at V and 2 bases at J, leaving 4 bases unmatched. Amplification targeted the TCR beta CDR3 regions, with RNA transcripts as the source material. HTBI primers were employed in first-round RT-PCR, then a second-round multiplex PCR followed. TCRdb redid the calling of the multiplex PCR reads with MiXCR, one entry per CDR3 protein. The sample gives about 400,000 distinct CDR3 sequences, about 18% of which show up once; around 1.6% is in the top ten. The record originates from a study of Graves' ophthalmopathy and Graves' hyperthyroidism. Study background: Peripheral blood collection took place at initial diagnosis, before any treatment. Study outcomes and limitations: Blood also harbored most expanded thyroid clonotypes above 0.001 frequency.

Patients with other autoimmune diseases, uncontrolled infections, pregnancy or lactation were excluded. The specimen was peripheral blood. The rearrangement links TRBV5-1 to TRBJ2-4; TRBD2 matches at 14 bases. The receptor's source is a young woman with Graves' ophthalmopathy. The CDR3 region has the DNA TGCGCCAGCAGCTCGGGGACTAGCGGGAGTCCCAAAAACATTCAGTACTTC. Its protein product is CASSSGTSGSPKNIQYF.